Shown below are 15 T cell receptor beta chains from a single sample sequenced in a study of T cell responses to AZD1222 COVID-19 vaccine. Clones were sequenced by immunoSEQ multiplex PCR, and TCRdb holds only the in-frame ones, with some missing. The sample contains approximately 130,000 clones, roughly 90% of which appear only once. This specimen was peripheral blood, taken 28 days after the second AZD1222 dose. Receptors were obtained from an adult who received the AZD1222 COVID-19 vaccine.

This clone appeared a single time. This chain links TRBV5-6 with TRBJ1-5; D is undetermined. Germline loops: CDR1 SGHDT, CDR2 YYEEEE. The CDR3 spans 15 residues. V shed 6 bases and J shed 0 bases, with 13 bases lying between them. As DNA, the CDR3 is TGTGCCAGCACCCCGGAGGGCCATAGCAATCAGCCCCAGCATTTT. It codes for CASTPEGHSNQPQHF.

This sequence joins TRBV6-5 and TRBJ1-1; tentatively, D is TRBD1 (6 bases). Germline V lookup: CDR1 MNHEY, CDR2 SVGAGI. V was cut by 4 bases and J by 5 bases, with 11 bases left in between. This CDR3 has 13 amino acids. As DNA, the CDR3 is TGTGCCAGCAGTTCAACAGGGAGGACTGAAGCTTTCTTT. Its protein is CASSSTGRTEAFF.

CDR3 DNA: TGTGCCAGCAGCGAAGGACAGGGCGGAAACATTCAGTACTTC. Its protein product is CASSEGQGGNIQYF. The J gene is TRBJ2-4, the V gene TRBV9; TRBD1 matches at 8 bases. V was pared by 3 bases and J by 6 bases, with 5 bases of the junction left unmatched. CDR1 is SGDLS, CDR2 YYNGEE, per germline. The CDR3 is 14 residues long.

The chain combines TRBV23-1 with TRBJ1-1; D may be TRBD1 (6 bases). TRBV23-1 is given ORF status, its function remaining uncertain. The CDR3 loop spans 15 amino acids. Trimming removed 3 bases from V and 3 bases from J, with 14 bases in between. The DNA for the CDR3 is TGCGCCAGCAGTCACCTCCGGGACACGTACACTGAAGCTTTCTTT. It codes for CASSHLRDTYTEAFF.

The rearrangement uses TRBV4-3 and TRBJ1-5; 7 positions match TRBD1. With 1 base clipped from V and 3 bases from J, the junction kept 9 bases outside the gene matches. Germline V lookup: CDR1 LGHNA, CDR2 YSLEER. The CDR3 is 17 amino acids. The CDR3 spells CASSQGTGSDNNQPQHF. The CDR3 bases are TGCGCCAGCAGCCAAGGGACAGGATCGGACAACAATCAGCCCCAGCATTTT.

The V and J genes are TRBV19 and TRBJ1-2; D unresolved. Germline CDR1 LNHDA, CDR2 SQIVND (reference sequence). This CDR3 spans 11 amino acids. V was pared by 4 bases and J by 5 bases, with 5 bases between. For the CDR3, the DNA is TGTGCCAGTAGTAGTGGATATGGCTACACCTTC. It specifies CASSSGYGYTF. The variable domain in full, with the rest retrieved from reference TRBV19 and TRBJ1-2, is DGGITQSPKYLFRKEGQNVTLSCEQNLNHDAMYWYRQDPGQGLRLIYYSQIVNDFQKGDIAEGYSVSREKKESFPLTVTSAQKNPTAFYLCASSSGYGYTFGSGTRLTVV.

CDR3 loop: CASSLVRQALEEQYF. For the CDR3, the DNA is TGTGCCAGCAGCTTAGTACGGCAGGCCCTGGAGGAGCAGTACTTC. The V call is TRBV7-2, the J call TRBJ2-7, with unresolved D. Germline V gene lookup returns CDR1 SGHTA and CDR2 FQGNSA. V was cut by 1 base and J by 7 bases, with 17 bases left in between. The CDR3 runs to 15 residues.

J is TRBJ1-2 and V is TRBV7-9; D is perhaps TRBD1 (5 bases). Trimming pared 1 base from V and 3 bases from J, leaving 12 bases between. This CDR3 is 15 amino acids long. From germline, CDR1 is SEHNR and CDR2 FQNEAQ (reference sequence). Here the CDR3 DNA reads TGTGCCAGCAGCTTAGTCCAGGGTGTGCACTATGGCTACACCTTC. It translates to CASSLVQGVHYGYTF.

The chain carries TRBV18 and TRBJ1-2; a possible D gene is TRBD1 (6 bases). Trimming cost V 0 bases and J 0 bases, with 11 bases left between them. This CDR3 region has 16 residues. CDR1 and CDR2 from the germline V gene are KGHSH and LQKENI. CDR3 DNA sequence: TGTGCCAGCTCACCACCGGGGGCCTCCTCTAACTATGGCTACACCTTC. Its protein product is CASSPPGASSNYGYTF.

The chain links TRBV5-4 to TRBJ2-1; TRBD2 matches 8 bases. The trim removed 3 bases at V and 1 base at J, leaving 3 bases unmatched. The CDR3 has 15 residues. Germline lookup yields CDR1 SGHNT and CDR2 YYREEE (reference sequence). CDR3 bases: TGTGCCAGCAGCTGGAAGCGGGAGTCCTACAATGAGCAGTTCTTC. This encodes CASSWKRESYNEQFF.

This clone showed up just once. The genes are TRBV29-1 and TRBJ1-1; 7 bases agree with TRBD1. After removal of 8 bases from V and 1 base from J, the junction contained 4 bases not matched to a gene. The CDR3 consists of 12 residues. Germline CDR1 reads SQVTM; CDR2 reads ANQGSEA. CDR3 protein: CSIGGANTEAFF. The CDR3 region has the DNA TGCAGCATAGGGGGCGCGAACACTGAAGCTTTCTTT.

This clone was detected only once. The gene calls are TRBV6-2 or TRBV6-3 and TRBJ1-2; 8 positions agree with TRBD1. Germline values: CDR1 MNHEY, CDR2 SVGEGT. This CDR3 is 14 amino acids long. The V and J ends lost 2 bases and 10 bases, in that order; junction bases with no gene match: 9. CDR3 in DNA: TGTGCCAGCAGTTACACGAGACTACAGGGGGACTACACCTTC. Encoded protein: CASSYTRLQGDYTF.

This chain connects TRBV5-1 to TRBJ1-1, with D perhaps matching TRBD1 (5 bases). With 4 bases removed from V and 0 bases from J, the gap between germline ends came to 10 bases. CDR3 length: 14 residues. CDR1 and CDR2 from the germline V gene are SGHRS and YFSETQ. This CDR3 is CASSTGLLNTEAFF. In DNA form, the CDR3 reads TGCGCCAGCAGCACGGGACTCCTGAACACTGAAGCTTTCTTT.

The V call is TRBV6-1, the J call TRBJ1-1; 9 bases map to TRBD1. Per the germline V gene, CDR1 is MNHNS and CDR2 is SASEGT. Unmatched junction bases numbered 7, after V lost 6 bases and J lost 5 bases. This CDR3 contains 14 residues. The CDR3 here is CASSPQGAQTEAFF. For the CDR3, the DNA is TGTGCCAGCAGCCCACAGGGGGCGCAAACTGAAGCTTTCTTT.

CDR3: CASSSWIGTQSYEQYF. CDR3 nucleotides: TGTGCCAGTAGCTCCTGGATAGGCACCCAATCCTACGAGCAGTACTTC. This chain links TRBV19 with TRBJ2-7; D unresolved. Trimming took 6 bases from V and 1 from J, leaving 19 bases between them. CDR3 length equals 16 residues. Per germline, CDR1 LNHDA and CDR2 SQIVND (reference sequence).